These 2 T cell receptor beta chains came from one sample sequenced in a study of T cell repertoires in cytomegalovirus infection (dated by TCRdb to between 2018 and 2021). Reads for this sample came from an Illumina HiSeq 1500. Starting from the raw public reads, TCRdb applied fastp trimming at Q25, assembled clones with MiXCR and retained in-frame beta chains. Here each entry gathers all rows of one CDR3 protein and keeps the most common genes and DNA. The sample table records around 770,000 distinct CDR3 sequences; 25% to 30% of these occur just once. Clones ranked in the top ten supply around 12% of the sample. No cognate antigen is known for these TCRs. The treatment or condition label, as the study defines it: in vitro stimulation with specific CMV peptide epitopes to enrich CMV-specific T cells. Sequencing used cultured CD8+ T cells from PBMCs, obtained from culture after CMV antigen stimulation. Receptors were obtained from a human donor in good health (CMV status not recorded). Some clones in this sample may be carry-over from other donors' samples.

This clonotype was recorded many times. V and J are TRBV7-2 and TRBJ2-3, with 9 bases that match TRBD2. Germline-derived CDR1 and CDR2 are SGHTA and FQGNSA. This CDR3 has 15 amino acids. The J segment lost 3 bases and the V segment lost 2 bases, leaving 3 bases of the junction unmatched. CDR3 in amino acids: CASSLRGGATDTQYF. The CDR3 coding sequence is TGTGCCAGCAGCTTACGCGGGGGGGCAACAGATACGCAGTATTTT. The variable domain in full, with the rest retrieved from reference TRBV7-2 and TRBJ2-3, is GAGVSQSPSNKVTEKGKDVELRCDPISGHTALYWYRQSLGQGLEFLIYFQGNSAPDKSGLPSDRFSAERTGGSVSTLTIQRTQQEDSAVYLCASSLRGGATDTQYFGPGTRLTVL.

This clonotype was seen ten or more times. In DNA form, the CDR3 reads TGTGCCAGCAGCTTAGCGGGGCCATACAATGAGCAGTTCTTC. Its translation is CASSLAGPYNEQFF. V gene TRBV11-2 combines with J gene TRBJ2-1; D is tentatively TRBD1 or TRBD2 (5 bases each). The germline CDR1 and CDR2 sequences are SGHAT and FQNNGV. The CDR3 is 14 amino acids. V lost 1 base and J lost 4, with 8 bases in between.